What follows are 17 T cell receptor beta chains derived from one specimen sequenced in a study of HIV-infected patients and healthy controls (dated 2014 in TCRdb). The method was 5' RACE. The instrument given in TCRdb is Illumina MiSeq. Reverse transcription of around 450 ng RNA was performed with SuperScript III using primers directed against the alpha and beta constant regions. Alpha and beta chain libraries were generated separately via chain-specific third strand synthesis with multiplexing indices. TCRdb reanalyzed the raw reads on its own, using fastp at Q25 for trimming and MiXCR for clone calling, and kept in-frame beta chains. Here each entry gathers all rows of one CDR3 protein and keeps the most common genes and DNA. The sample table holds thousands of distinct CDR3 sequences, of which over 8% were seen once. The ten largest make up 30% to 35% of the sample. Whole blood was used without cell fractionation, so all unsorted peripheral T cells were reflected in the repertoire.

The material was blood, obtained before antiretroviral therapy. The receptors shown here come from an adult with HIV infection. The donor label of this sample is uncertain.

This clonotype is medium-sized (0.01 to 0.1%) in the sample. The V call is TRBV12-3 or TRBV12-4, the J call TRBJ1-2; D unclear. V was trimmed by 7 bases and J by 3 bases, leaving 15 bases between them. This CDR3 spans 14 amino acids. The DNA for the CDR3 is TGTGCCAGCACTAAAAGCCGGGCCGACTATGGCTACACCTTC. Encoded protein: CASTKSRADYGYTF.

There are many counts of this clonotype. The CDR3 nucleotides are TGTGCCAGCAGCCTGGACAGCAACTCTGGGGCCAACGTCCTGACTTTC. It codes for CASSLDSNSGANVLTF. This chain joins TRBV2 and TRBJ2-6; a possible D gene is TRBD1 (6 bases). Trimming took 6 bases from V and 0 from J, leaving 12 bases between them. The germline V gene encodes CDR1 SNHLY and CDR2 FYNNEI. There are 16 residues in the CDR3. Full variable domain (missing parts from reference TRBV2 and TRBJ2-6): EPEVTQTPSHQVTQMGQEVILRCVPISNHLYFYWYRQILGQKVEFLVSFYNNEISEKSEIFDDQFSVERPDGSNFTLKIRSTKLEDSAMYFCASSLDSNSGANVLTFGAGSRLTVL.

This clonotype showed up many times. V and J are TRBV12-3 or TRBV12-4 and TRBJ1-1; D call uncertain. The CDR3 runs 12 residues. Deletions cut 6 bases from V and 1 base from J, with 6 bases between. The CDR3, as DNA: TGTGCCAGCAGCATCAGGAACACTGAAGCTTTCTTT. This gives the protein CASSIRNTEAFF.

This clonotype was seen at least ten times. This chain connects TRBV12-3 or TRBV12-4 to TRBJ2-1, with D perhaps TRBD2 (6 bases). CDR3 length equals 18 residues. V lost 6 bases, J lost 2 bases, and 23 bases lay in between. CDR3 in amino acids: CASSFTPGLPMPYNEQFF. The CDR3 DNA follows: TGTGCCAGCAGCTTTACCCCGGGACTCCCGATGCCCTACAATGAGCAGTTCTTC.

This clonotype came up many times. The V and J genes are TRBV5-1 and TRBJ2-7; perhaps TRBD1 as D (6 bases). The V gene's germline CDR1 is SGHRS and CDR2 YFSETQ. This CDR3 is 17 amino acids long. V lost 7 bases, J lost 4 bases, and 27 bases lay in between. The CDR3 region has the DNA TGCGCCAGCCGAGCCTCAGGAAGCCTGGACAGAAAATACGAGCAGTACTTC. Its protein is CASRASGSLDRKYEQYF.

This clonotype was counted ten times or more. This CDR3 reads CASSLDWGSQPQHF. The CDR3 DNA reads as TGCGCCAGCAGCTTGGACTGGGGAAGTCAGCCCCAGCATTTT. The gene calls are TRBV5-1 and TRBJ1-5; D gene ambiguous. CDR1 SGHRS and CDR2 YFSETQ come from the germline V gene. The V gene lost 0 bases and the J gene lost 6 bases, with 10 bases spanning the gap. The CDR3 is made up of 14 amino acids.

This clonotype appeared many times. This chain links TRBV4-1 with TRBJ2-1, with TRBD2 matching 8 bases. Looked up from germline, CDR1 is MGHRA and CDR2 is YSYEKL. J was trimmed by 0 bases and V by 4 bases; bases with no gene match: 2. This CDR3 is 15 amino acids long. CDR3 bases: TGCGCCAGCAGCCTAGCGGGAAGCTCCTACAATGAGCAGTTCTTC. It specifies CASSLAGSSYNEQFF.

This clonotype has just a few counts. The CDR3 bases are TGCAGCGCTTACGGGAACTCCTACGAGCAGTACTTC. It codes for CSAYGNSYEQYF. The chain employs TRBV29-1 and TRBJ2-7; maybe TRBD2 (5 bases). The V end was cut by 7 bases, the J end by 0 bases, with 10 bases between. CDR1 is SQVTM and CDR2 is ANQGSEA in the germline V gene. CDR3 length equals 12 residues.

This clonotype has at least ten counts. The genes are TRBV5-4 and TRBJ1-2, with 8 bases fitting TRBD1. The CDR3 has 14 residues. The trim removed 0 bases at V and 5 bases at J, leaving 3 bases unmatched. Germline CDR1 SGHNT, CDR2 YYREEE (reference sequence). CDR3 bases: TGTGCCAGCAGCTTGGCGGACAGGGCATATGGCTACACCTTC. Its translation is CASSLADRAYGYTF.

The chain uses TRBV20-1 and TRBJ2-5, with TRBD1 as a possible D gene (5 bases). The V and J ends lost 6 bases and 2 bases respectively, with 10 bases between them. The CDR3 is 12 amino acids. CDR1 and CDR2 from the germline V gene are DFQATT and SNEGSKA (reference sequence). The CDR3 nucleotides read TGCAGTGCCACAGGAATACAAGAGACCCAGTACTTC. Translated: CSATGIQETQYF.

This clonotype is deemed medium-sized. The genes are TRBV6-5 and TRBJ2-7, with D perhaps matching TRBD1 or TRBD2 (5 bases each). Trimming removed 5 bases from V and 3 bases from J, with 14 bases in between. The CDR3 length is 14 residues. Germline V gives CDR1 MNHEY, CDR2 SVGAGI. The CDR3 loop reads CASSDAGTDYEQYF. CDR3 nucleotides: TGTGCCAGCAGTGATGCAGGGACGGACTACGAGCAGTACTTC.

Many counts were recorded for this clonotype. The rearrangement links TRBV6-2 or TRBV6-3 to TRBJ2-1, with TRBD2 matching over 8 bases. V was clipped by 5 bases and J by 3 bases; unmatched bases: 9. Germline CDR1 and CDR2: MNHEY and SVGEGT. CDR3 length: 16 amino acids. CDR3 loop: CASSGVAGGLYNEQFF. Here the CDR3 DNA reads TGTGCCAGCAGTGGAGTTGCGGGGGGACTCTACAATGAGCAGTTCTTC.

In this sample, this clonotype turned up many times. This rearrangement joins TRBV6-6 to TRBJ2-7, with TRBD1 matching over 7 bases. The CDR3 sequence is 14 residues long. Germline values: CDR1 MNHNY, CDR2 SVGAGI (reference sequence). V lost 5 bases and J lost 6; bases outside the gene matches: 10. The CDR3 reads CASSPDRDLPEQYF. The DNA for the CDR3 is TGTGCCAGCAGTCCCGACAGGGACCTCCCCGAGCAGTACTTC.

This clonotype turned up a few times. V usage is TRBV7-2 and J usage is TRBJ2-7; 13 positions agree with TRBD2. V trimming: 5 bases; J trimming: 4 bases; junction bases outside the gene matches: 8. The CDR3 runs to 16 residues. In germline, CDR1 is SGHTA, CDR2 FQGNSA. CDR3 bases: TGTGCCAGCAGCGCTAGAGGACTAGCGGGAGAGTACGAGCAGTACTTC. This encodes CASSARGLAGEYEQYF.

This clonotype showed up many times. This rearrangement joins TRBV20-1 to TRBJ2-5; 8 bases align to TRBD1. V dropped 3 bases and J dropped 2; count of bases not matched to a gene: 5. Germline V gene sequence: CDR1 DFQATT, CDR2 SNEGSKA (reference sequence). There are 14 residues in the CDR3. This CDR3 reads CSASSQGVQETQYF. CDR3 coding DNA: TGCAGTGCTAGCTCACAGGGGGTTCAAGAGACCCAGTACTTC.

This clonotype was detected ten times or more. J is TRBJ1-5 and V is TRBV7-2; TRBD1 agrees at 12 bases. This CDR3 is 16 amino acids long. Trimming at V came to 4 bases and at J to 2 bases, leaving 3 bases not matched to a gene. CDR1 is SGHTA and CDR2 is FQGNSA in the germline V gene. The CDR3 spells CASSWGTGGGNQPQHF. CDR3 nucleotide sequence: TGTGCCAGCAGCTGGGGGACAGGGGGCGGCAATCAGCCCCAGCATTTT. The full variable domain, rest sourced from reference TRBV7-2 and TRBJ1-5, is GAGVSQSPSNKVTEKGKDVELRCDPISGHTALYWYRQSLGQGLEFLIYFQGNSAPDKSGLPSDRFSAERTGGSVSTLTIQRTQQEDSAVYLCASSWGTGGGNQPQHFGDGTRLSIL.

This clonotype has ten or more counts. This rearrangement joins TRBV6-5 to TRBJ1-5; D perhaps matches TRBD1 (5 bases). V gave up 0 bases and J gave up 6 bases, with 6 bases separating them. The germline gives CDR1 MNHEY, CDR2 SVGAGI. The CDR3 runs 13 residues. CDR3 nucleotides: TGTGCCAGCAGTTACTCGGGGGTTCAGCCCCAGCATTTT. Its protein is CASSYSGVQPQHF.